A single sample is the source of the 32 T cell receptor beta chains below, sequenced in a study of T cell changes during pregnancy in multiple sclerosis. Profiled with immunoSEQ multiplex PCR; TCRdb holds only in-frame clones, not every one. The sample gives around 69,000 clones, over 85% of which show up once; more than 0.9% is in the top ten. The sequences come from peripheral blood, collected in the third trimester of pregnancy. Source of these receptors: a female donor with multiple sclerosis, enrolled in a pregnancy study.

The V and J genes are TRBV4-2 and TRBJ1-4; D uncertain. The CDR3 is 16 amino acids. The germline gives CDR1 LGHNA, CDR2 YNFKEQ. The V end was cut by 1 base, the J end by 2 bases, with 11 bases between. CDR3 loop: CASSQVQRRTNEKLFF. DNA of the CDR3: TGTGCCAGCAGCCAAGTCCAGCGACGGACTAATGAAAAACTGTTTTTT.

This chain links TRBV5-6 with TRBJ2-5; TRBD1 might be the D (5 bases). The CDR3 has 14 residues. The V gene's germline CDR1 is SGHDT and CDR2 YYEEEE. Trimming left V 2 bases short and J 4 bases short, with 12 bases between. In DNA, the CDR3 is TGTGCCAGCAGCTTACCGCAGGGCTCAGAGACCCAGTACTTC. Amino acid sequence: CASSLPQGSETQYF.

V is TRBV6-5 and J is TRBJ2-7, with TRBD1 matching over 8 bases. The CDR3 loop spans 14 amino acids. J gave up 7 bases and V 5 bases, and 10 bases lay outside the gene matches. The germline gives CDR1 MNHEY, CDR2 SVGAGI. This chain's CDR3 is CASSRGRGLGEQYF. DNA of the CDR3: TGTGCCAGCAGTCGGGGCAGGGGGCTTGGGGAGCAGTACTTC.

This chain connects TRBV19 to TRBJ1-4; the D is unclear. The germline gives CDR1 LNHDA, CDR2 SQIVND (reference sequence). There are 13 residues in the CDR3. Trimming took off 5 bases at V and 8 bases at J, with 12 bases between the two ends. In DNA form, the CDR3 reads TGTGCCAGTAGTTTAGGACCTAGAGAAAAACTGTTTTTT. This translates into CASSLGPREKLFF.

A remark on this clone: A junction boundary mismatches the germline segment, possibly from a read error. The rearrangement uses TRBV7-7 and TRBJ2-2, with 7 bases lining up with TRBD1. The CDR3 sequence is 14 residues long. Looked up from germline, CDR1 is SSHAT and CDR2 is FNYEAQ (reference sequence). The CDR3 loop reads CASSLNRGVGELFF. DNA for the CDR3: TGTGCTAGCAGCTTAAACAGGGGAGTCGGGGAGCTGTTTTTT.

The chain couples TRBV7-9 to TRBJ2-1; TRBD2 matches at 7 bases. Germline trimming cut 4 bases from V and 2 bases from J; bases unmatched to any gene: 8. The CDR3 extends over 16 amino acids. The germline V gene has CDR1 SEHNR and CDR2 FQNEAQ (reference sequence). CDR3 bases: TGTGCCAGCAGCTCGACTAGCCCACGGACCTACAATGAGCAGTTCTTC. This gives the protein CASSSTSPRTYNEQFF.

The chain uses TRBV19 and TRBJ1-2; D is unresolved. This CDR3 contains 14 residues. Germline V gives CDR1 LNHDA, CDR2 SQIVND (reference sequence). The germline V and J ends were trimmed by 2 bases and 8 bases, with 15 bases remaining between them. CDR3: CASSIYQTSGGYTF. The CDR3 DNA reads TGTGCCAGTAGTATATATCAAACTTCGGGAGGCTACACCTTC.

This clone was observed a single time. The chain has TRBV4-3 and TRBJ2-5, with D unresolved. The V end was cut by 1 base, the J end by 1 base, with 4 bases between. The CDR3 is 13 residues long. CDR1 is LGHNA and CDR2 is YSLEER in the germline V gene. The CDR3 DNA reads TGCGCCAGCAGCCAAGGCAGCCAAGAGACCCAGTACTTC. It codes for CASSQGSQETQYF.

The chain carries TRBV6-4 and TRBJ2-1; TRBD1 might be the D (6 bases). Germline CDR1 reads MRHNA; CDR2 reads SNTAGT. The CDR3 has 18 residues. V gave up 6 bases and J gave up 0 bases, with 21 bases separating them. The CDR3 coding sequence is TGTGCCAGCAGGCAAGGGGGACCAGTCGCAATCTCCTACAATGAGCAGTTCTTC. This sequence encodes CASRQGGPVAISYNEQFF.

CDR3 loop: CASTSGTPDTQYF. In nucleotides, the CDR3 is TGTGCCAGCACTAGCGGGACCCCGGATACGCAGTATTTT. The V and J genes are TRBV2 and TRBJ2-3; TRBD2 aligns across 9 bases. V dropped 7 bases and J dropped 6; count of bases not matched to a gene: 5. From germline, CDR1 is SNHLY and CDR2 FYNNEI. The CDR3 runs to 13 residues.

The rearrangement joins TRBV5-4 to TRBJ2-3; D is possibly TRBD2 (5 bases). Per the germline V gene, CDR1 is SGHNT and CDR2 is YYREEE (reference sequence). Trimming pared 0 bases from V and 0 bases from J, leaving 14 bases between. The CDR3 totals 17 residues. CDR3 sequence: CASSLVHIATSTDTQYF. In nucleotides, the CDR3 is TGTGCCAGCAGCTTGGTACATATAGCGACTAGCACAGATACGCAGTATTTT. Filled out from reference TRBV5-4 and TRBJ2-3, the complete variable domain reads ETGVTQSPTHLIKTRGQQVTLRCSSQSGHNTVSWYQQALGQGPQFIFQYYREEENGRGNFPPRFSGLQFPNYSSELNVNALELDDSALYLCASSLVHIATSTDTQYFGPGTRLTVL.

The V gene is TRBV2, the J gene TRBJ2-2, with 7 bases fitting TRBD2. The germline gives CDR1 SNHLY, CDR2 FYNNEI. J gave up 7 bases and V 6 bases, and 11 bases lay outside the gene matches. The CDR3 has 15 residues. The CDR3 coding sequence is TGTGCCAGCAGAGGAGCGGGAAGAGCTGTCGGGGAGCTGTTTTTT. Translating it yields CASRGAGRAVGELFF.

V usage is TRBV11-3 and J usage is TRBJ2-1; D is ambiguous. This CDR3 is built from 12 residues. Germline V CDR1 and CDR2: SGHNT, YENEEA. V shed 5 bases and J shed 8 bases, with 10 bases lying between them. CDR3 bases: TGTGCCAGCAGCACAAACGCCCATGAGCAGTTCTTC. The encoded protein is CASSTNAHEQFF.

This chain links TRBV7-8 with TRBJ2-7; 8 nucleotides agree with TRBD2. Per the germline V gene, CDR1 is SGHVS and CDR2 is FQNEAQ. The CDR3 is made up of 14 amino acids. Trimming at V came to 5 bases and at J to 2 bases, leaving 5 bases not matched to a gene. The CDR3 is CASSPREGTYEQYF. The CDR3 nucleotides are TGTGCCAGCAGCCCACGGGAGGGAACCTACGAGCAGTACTTC.

This chain links TRBV27 with TRBJ1-6; no reliable D call. Trimming removed 1 base from V and 7 bases from J, with 14 bases in between. Germline V gene sequence: CDR1 MNHEY, CDR2 SMNVEV (reference sequence). This CDR3 is built from 16 residues. The CDR3 region has the DNA TGTGCCAGCAGTTTATTATGGCGGAGCCCGAATTCACCCCTCCACTTT. This translates into CASSLLWRSPNSPLHF.

The chain couples TRBV4-2 to TRBJ2-3; 10 positions agree with TRBD2. The germline V gene encodes CDR1 LGHNA and CDR2 YNFKEQ. The CDR3 contains 17 residues. The V and J ends lost 3 bases and 2 bases, in that order; junction bases with no gene match: 8. The CDR3 DNA is TGTGCCAGCAGCCAGACCCTAGCGGGAGCTAACACAGATACGCAGTATTTT. Translation gives CASSQTLAGANTDTQYF.

About this clone itself: The sample holds other DNA sequences that translate to the same CDR3. DNA for the CDR3: TGTGCCAGCAGCTTCGGGGATACTGAAGCTTTCTTT. This translates into CASSFGDTEAFF. V is TRBV7-9 and J is TRBJ1-1; D ambiguous. The CDR3 has 12 amino acids. V was cut by 3 bases and J by 5 bases, with 7 bases left in between. Germline lookup yields CDR1 SEHNR and CDR2 FQNEAQ (reference sequence).

This sequence joins TRBV7-9 and TRBJ2-7; D remains unclear. V lost 2 bases to trimming and J lost 0 bases, with 17 bases between them. In germline, CDR1 is SEHNR, CDR2 FQNEAQ (reference sequence). This CDR3 has 17 amino acids. This chain's CDR3 is CASSLSPDFFPSYEQYF. The CDR3 nucleotides are TGTGCCAGCAGCTTATCGCCAGACTTTTTTCCCTCCTACGAGCAGTACTTC.

The chain is built from TRBV6-1 and TRBJ2-1; maybe TRBD1 (6 bases). The CDR3 has 17 residues. V was trimmed by 4 bases and J by 3 bases, leaving 19 bases between them. Per the germline V gene, CDR1 is MNHNS and CDR2 is SASEGT. Here the CDR3 reads CASSVGWGQQRYNEQFF. The CDR3 bases are TGTGCCAGCAGTGTAGGGTGGGGACAACAGCGCTACAATGAGCAGTTCTTC.

The V and J genes are TRBV5-1 and TRBJ2-3; 7 bases are a match to TRBD2. Unmatched junction bases numbered 5, after V lost 8 bases and J lost 2 bases. The CDR3 covers 13 residues. Looked up from germline, CDR1 is SGHRS and CDR2 is YFSETQ. DNA of the CDR3: TGCGCCAGTAAAGCGGGGACCACAGATACGCAGTATTTT. This translates into CASKAGTTDTQYF. Filled out from reference TRBV5-1 and TRBJ2-3, the complete variable domain reads KAGVTQTPRYLIKTRGQQVTLSCSPISGHRSVSWYQQTPGQGLQFLFEYFSETQRNKGNFPGRFSGRQFSNSRSEMNVSTLELGDSALYLCASKAGTTDTQYFGPGTRLTVL.

The V gene is TRBV6-4, the J gene TRBJ2-3; 7 positions match TRBD2. Germline values: CDR1 MRHNA, CDR2 SNTAGT. The CDR3 runs to 15 residues. The J segment lost 3 bases and the V segment lost 2 bases, leaving 5 bases of the junction unmatched. CDR3 DNA: TGTGCCAGCAGTGACAGAGCGGGAACTACAGATACGCAGTATTTT. This encodes CASSDRAGTTDTQYF.

J is TRBJ1-1 and V is TRBV4-1; D is perhaps TRBD1 (5 bases). Trimming took 0 bases from V and 9 from J, leaving 11 bases between them. This CDR3 has 13 amino acids. Germline V gives CDR1 MGHRA, CDR2 YSYEKL. For the CDR3, the DNA is TGCGCCAGCAGCCAAGATCGGGGGGTGAAAGCTTTCTTT. This codes for CASSQDRGVKAFF.

The chain has TRBV30 and TRBJ2-1; maybe TRBD2 (5 bases). The V gene lost 0 bases and the J gene lost 0 bases, with 9 bases spanning the gap. CDR1 and CDR2 (germline): GTSNPN, SVGIG (reference sequence). CDR3 length equals 15 residues. The CDR3 here is CAWSVRGSSYNEQFF. The CDR3, as DNA: TGTGCCTGGAGTGTAAGAGGGAGCTCCTACAATGAGCAGTTCTTC.

J is TRBJ1-1 and V is TRBV5-1; TRBD1 matches at 8 bases. The junction had 8 bases not matched to a gene; V was cut back by 2 bases and J by 5 bases. The CDR3 contains 15 residues. The germline V gene encodes CDR1 SGHRS and CDR2 YFSETQ. As DNA, the CDR3 is TGCGCCAGCAGCTTCAGGGGGCCACAAGGGACTGAAGCTTTCTTT. Its protein product is CASSFRGPQGTEAFF.

In its sample, this clone was seen once. The J gene is TRBJ1-2, the V gene TRBV6-1; 8 nucleotides align to TRBD1. CDR3 length: 13 amino acids. V was clipped by 2 bases and J by 8 bases; unmatched bases: 4. Per germline, CDR1 MNHNS and CDR2 SASEGT. The CDR3 DNA reads TGTGCCAGCAGTGAACCGACAGGGGAAGGCTACACCTTC. Protein product: CASSEPTGEGYTF.

This clone appeared a single time. The V and J genes are TRBV4-1 and TRBJ2-7; D might be TRBD1 (5 bases). V was cut by 1 base and J by 6 bases, with 10 bases left in between. CDR3 length equals 13 residues. Germline V gene lookup returns CDR1 MGHRA and CDR2 YSYEKL. The CDR3, as DNA: TGCGCCAGCAGCCAAGCGGAAGGGGTCGAGCAGTACTTC. Protein sequence: CASSQAEGVEQYF.

The CDR3 here is CASSNQGTYEQYF. As DNA, the CDR3 is TGTGCCAGTAGTAATCAGGGGACCTACGAGCAGTACTTC. The V call is TRBV19, the J call TRBJ2-7; weak D call: TRBD1 (6 bases). Trimming pared 4 bases from V and 2 bases from J, leaving 9 bases between. The CDR3 is 13 amino acids. The germline V gene encodes CDR1 LNHDA and CDR2 SQIVND (reference sequence). Full variable domain (rest looked up from reference TRBV19 and TRBJ2-7): DGGITQSPKYLFRKEGQNVTLSCEQNLNHDAMYWYRQDPGQGLRLIYYSQIVNDFQKGDIAEGYSVSREKKESFPLTVTSAQKNPTAFYLCASSNQGTYEQYFGPGTRLTVT.

The genes are TRBV11-2 and TRBJ1-4; D gene unclear. CDR3 length equals 13 residues. Trimming took 0 bases from V and 14 from J, leaving 13 bases between them. The V gene's germline CDR1 is SGHAT and CDR2 FQNNGV. CDR3 residues: CASSLDSPQRLFF. The CDR3 DNA follows: TGTGCCAGCAGCTTAGATTCCCCCCAACGGCTGTTTTTT.

The chain has TRBV9 and TRBJ2-5; 10 nucleotides agree with TRBD2. Germline CDR1 SGDLS, CDR2 YYNGEE. The CDR3 loop spans 14 amino acids. Germline trimming cut 6 bases from V and 5 bases from J; bases unmatched to any gene: 7. The CDR3, as DNA: TGTGCCAGCAAAGCTGGGACTAGCGCGGAGACCCAGTACTTC. This codes for CASKAGTSAETQYF.

The V gene is TRBV19, the J gene TRBJ2-6; TRBD1 matches 8 bases. Germline CDR1 LNHDA, CDR2 SQIVND (reference sequence). CDR3 length equals 17 residues. V shed 6 bases, J shed 3 bases, and the junction held 10 bases outside the gene matches. The CDR3 DNA reads as TGTGCCAGTAGCCCGGGGCAGGGGGCGGGTGGGGCCAACGTCCTGACTTTC. Its translation: CASSPGQGAGGANVLTF.

This clone turned up a few times. V is TRBV7-9 and J is TRBJ2-7; possibly TRBD2 for D (6 bases). CDR3 size: 14 residues. Trimming removed 5 bases from V and 2 bases from J, with 13 bases in between. Germline lookup yields CDR1 SEHNR and CDR2 FQNEAQ (reference sequence). The DNA for the CDR3 is TGTGCCAGCAGCGCCTGGACGGGAGCCTACGAGCAGTACTTC. This gives the protein CASSAWTGAYEQYF.

This sequence joins TRBV30 and TRBJ2-5, with TRBD1 identical over 7 bases. The CDR3 length is 13 residues. Per the germline V gene, CDR1 is GTSNPN and CDR2 is SVGIG (reference sequence). J lost 5 bases, V lost 0 bases, and 3 bases had no gene match. This CDR3 reads CAWSVTGVETQYF. The CDR3 DNA sequence: TGTGCCTGGAGTGTAACAGGGGTCGAGACCCAGTACTTC.